This TCR beta chain was profiled in a study of T cells in Graves' hyperthyroidism and ophthalmopathy. Diagnostic assessment was based on clinical symptoms, serum thyroxine and TRAb, thyroid ultrasound and orbital computed tomography. Researchers amplified the TCR beta CDR3 regions from RNA transcripts. During a first-round RT-PCR of the TCR CDR3, the HTBI primer set was used. MiXCR, applied by TCRdb to the multiplex PCR reads, yields one record per CDR3 protein. The table includes roughly 400,000 distinct CDR3 sequences, about a sixth detected once. V gave up 3 bases and J gave up 7 bases; unmatched junction bases: 7. The germline CDR1 and CDR2 sequences are LGHDT and YNNKEL (reference sequence). This CDR3 is 15 amino acids long.

This rearrangement joins TRBV3-1 to TRBJ2-2; TRBD2 matches 8 bases. The source material was blood. This clonotype was obtained from a woman in her late teens or twenties with Graves' hyperthyroidism that later progressed to Graves' ophthalmopathy. DNA of the CDR3: TGTGCCAGCAGCCACGAGCGGGAGCGGGACGGGGAGCTGTTTTTT. As protein: CASSHERERDGELFF.